Below are 28 T cell receptor beta chains sequenced from a single sample in a study of cytomegalovirus exposure and HLA in healthy donors. In the PCR, 60 Vbeta and 13 Jbeta primers were used. Sequencing used immunoSEQ multiplex PCR; TCRdb keeps in-frame clones, though not all of them. The repertoire has some 130,000 clones, about 81% of them found once; the top ten carry 5.5% to 6%. The material sequenced was PBMCs. These receptors were taken from a woman in her forties in good health and CMV-seropositive.

The V and J genes are TRBV28 and TRBJ1-4; a possible D gene is TRBD1 (5 bases). The CDR3 totals 14 residues. Germline-derived CDR1 and CDR2 are MDHEN and SYDVKM. The V gene lost 5 bases and the J gene lost 8 bases, with 15 bases spanning the gap. In DNA, the CDR3 is TGTGCCAGCAGTCGGGACGGAGGGGAAGAAAAACTGTTTTTT. Encoded protein: CASSRDGGEEKLFF.

The genes are TRBV5-1 and TRBJ2-7; D is ambiguous. Germline CDR1 is SGHRS and CDR2 is YFSETQ. Deletions cut 0 bases from V and 3 bases from J, with 7 bases between. This CDR3 spans 13 amino acids. The CDR3 reads CASSLGSYYEQYF. In nucleotides, the CDR3 is TGCGCCAGCAGCTTGGGGTCCTACTACGAGCAGTACTTC.

The rearrangement uses TRBV7-4 and TRBJ2-3; 8 bases line up with TRBD2. This CDR3 contains 17 residues. In germline, CDR1 is SGHVT, CDR2 SQSDAQ. V was clipped by 5 bases and J by 2 bases; unmatched bases: 12. The CDR3 reads CASSHLWEAGDTDTQYF. CDR3 sequence (DNA): TGTGCCAGCAGCCATCTCTGGGAAGCGGGGGACACAGATACGCAGTATTTT. Drawing the rest from reference TRBV7-4 and TRBJ2-3, the complete variable domain is GAGVSQSPRYKVAKRGRDVALRCDSISGHVTLYWYRQTLGQGSEVLTYSQSDAQRDKSGRPSGRFSAERPERSVSTLKIQRTEQGDSAVYLCASSHLWEAGDTDTQYFGPGTRLTVL.

V gene TRBV27 combines with J gene TRBJ2-7, with 15 bases that match TRBD2. The trim removed 6 bases at V and 5 bases at J, leaving 2 bases unmatched. The CDR3 is 14 amino acids. Germline V gives CDR1 MNHEY, CDR2 SMNVEV (reference sequence). The CDR3 protein is CASRGLAGGHEQYF. The CDR3 DNA sequence: TGTGCCAGCAGGGGACTAGCGGGGGGTCACGAGCAGTACTTC.

The gene calls are TRBV30 and TRBJ1-6; no definite D call. The CDR3 covers 14 residues. Between the trimmed V and J ends, which lost 3 bases and 6 bases, there was a span of 12 bases. Germline values: CDR1 GTSNPN, CDR2 SVGIG (reference sequence). This chain's CDR3 is CAWRFKRVNSPLHF. For the CDR3, the DNA is TGTGCCTGGAGATTCAAACGGGTTAATTCACCCCTCCACTTT.

The chain has TRBV5-1 and TRBJ2-4; the match to TRBD1 covers 10 bases. V was clipped by 7 bases and J by 7 bases; unmatched bases: 8. This CDR3 has 14 residues. Germline loops: CDR1 SGHRS, CDR2 YFSETQ. The CDR3 bases are TGCGCCAGCGGCTCCGGACAGGGGGAGAACATTCAGTACTTC. Translated: CASGSGQGENIQYF.

The chain links TRBV15 to TRBJ2-1; D might be TRBD2 (5 bases). Germline V gene lookup returns CDR1 LNHNV and CDR2 YYDKDF (reference sequence). The CDR3 length is 15 residues. V lost 2 bases, J lost 0 bases, and 8 bases lay in between. This chain's CDR3 is CATSRSGSSYNEQFF. CDR3 coding DNA: TGTGCCACCAGCAGAAGCGGTAGCTCCTACAATGAGCAGTTCTTC.

This chain links TRBV6-5 with TRBJ1-5; 8 positions agree with TRBD1. V shed 4 bases, J shed 6 bases, and the junction held 8 bases outside the gene matches. CDR3 size: 15 residues. Looked up from germline, CDR1 is MNHEY and CDR2 is SVGAGI. CDR3 protein: CASSLGQGFRQPQHF. The CDR3 DNA follows: TGTGCCAGCAGTTTAGGACAGGGCTTCCGTCAGCCCCAGCATTTT.

The CDR3 region is CASSFRYLGQGGNTEAFF. CDR3 DNA sequence: TGTGCCAGCAGTTTCCGATACTTAGGACAGGGGGGGAACACTGAAGCTTTCTTT. The chain employs TRBV27 and TRBJ1-1; TRBD1 matches at 10 bases. J gave up 1 base and V 3 bases, and 11 bases lay outside the gene matches. CDR3 length equals 18 residues. Germline CDR1 MNHEY, CDR2 SMNVEV (reference sequence).

Concerning this clone: This sample also contains other DNA sequences that code for the same CDR3. The rearrangement uses TRBV7-9 and TRBJ2-1; the D gene is possibly TRBD1 (6 bases). V was cut by 0 bases and J by 9 bases, with 6 bases left in between. The CDR3 sequence is 12 residues long. Germline loops: CDR1 SEHNR, CDR2 FQNEAQ (reference sequence). In DNA form, the CDR3 reads TGTGCCAGCAGCTTAGCAGGGGGTGAGCAGTTCTTC. Translation: CASSLAGGEQFF.

This clone was observed a few times. The chain is built from TRBV27 and TRBJ1-5, with 11 nucleotides matching TRBD1. This CDR3 is built from 15 residues. V shed 0 bases and J 10 bases; nucleotides not matched to a gene: 5. Germline CDR1 is MNHEY and CDR2 is SMNVEV (reference sequence). The CDR3 reads CASSLSGTGGPPQHF. DNA for the CDR3: TGTGCCAGCAGTTTATCGGGGACAGGGGGTCCTCCCCAGCATTTT.

This clone was observed a single time. At the DNA level, this CDR3 is encoded by other sequences in the same sample as well. V and J are TRBV6-5 and TRBJ1-4, with TRBD1 identical over 7 bases. With V trimmed by 7 bases and J by 7 bases, 12 bases remained unmatched. The CDR3 contains 15 residues. The germline gives CDR1 MNHEY, CDR2 SVGAGI. CDR3 loop: CASKDRRSAGEKLFF. The CDR3 coding sequence is TGTGCCAGCAAGGACAGGAGATCCGCTGGTGAAAAACTGTTTTTT.

In this sample, this clone turned up a few times. The J gene is TRBJ2-5, the V gene TRBV2; maybe TRBD2 (5 bases). V was trimmed by 3 bases and J by 5 bases, leaving 13 bases between them. The CDR3 runs to 14 residues. Germline assignment: CDR1 SNHLY and CDR2 FYNNEI. CDR3 bases: TGTGCCAGCAGTGAGACCGGGGTGTTGGAGACCCAGTACTTC. Translated, it gives CASSETGVLETQYF. Full variable domain (rest looked up from reference TRBV2 and TRBJ2-5): EPEVTQTPSHQVTQMGQEVILRCVPISNHLYFYWYRQILGQKVEFLVSFYNNEISEKSEIFDDQFSVERPDGSNFTLKIRSTKLEDSAMYFCASSETGVLETQYFGPGTRLLVL.

The rearrangement joins TRBV25-1 to TRBJ2-5, with 11 positions matching TRBD1. Trimming cost V 6 bases and J 3 bases; bases outside gene matches: 6. The CDR3 has 15 residues. Germline V gene sequence: CDR1 MGHDK, CDR2 SYGVNS. CDR3 sequence reads: CASSLRDRGEETQYF. The CDR3, as DNA: TGTGCCAGCAGCCTCCGGGACAGGGGGGAAGAGACCCAGTACTTC.

The chain combines TRBV27 with TRBJ2-7, with D maybe TRBD1 (6 bases). V lost 1 base, J lost 4 bases, and 11 bases lay in between. Germline-derived CDR1 and CDR2 are MNHEY and SMNVEV (reference sequence). The CDR3 has 14 amino acids. The chain's CDR3 is CASSLFTGTYEQYF. The DNA of the CDR3 is TGTGCCAGCAGTTTATTTACAGGGACATACGAGCAGTACTTC.

This chain joins TRBV6-1 and TRBJ1-2, with TRBD1 as a possible D gene (5 bases). The CDR3 loop spans 16 amino acids. CDR1 is MNHNS and CDR2 is SASEGT in the germline V gene. Trimming removed 3 bases from V and 4 bases from J, with 18 bases in between. CDR3 sequence (DNA): TGTGCCAGCAGTGAGGCCCAGGGATCCCGGACCTATGGCTACACCTTC. This codes for CASSEAQGSRTYGYTF.

The chain uses TRBV5-4 and TRBJ2-1, with 7 positions matching TRBD2. With 0 bases clipped from V and 8 bases from J, the junction kept 2 bases outside the gene matches. In germline, CDR1 is SGHNT, CDR2 YYREEE (reference sequence). This CDR3 comprises 13 residues. The CDR3 DNA is TGTGCCAGCAGCTTGGAAACTAGCGATGAGCAGTTCTTC. This gives the protein CASSLETSDEQFF. The variable domain in full, with the rest retrieved from reference TRBV5-4 and TRBJ2-1, is ETGVTQSPTHLIKTRGQQVTLRCSSQSGHNTVSWYQQALGQGPQFIFQYYREEENGRGNFPPRFSGLQFPNYSSELNVNALELDDSALYLCASSLETSDEQFFGPGTRLTVL.

This chain connects TRBV7-8 to TRBJ1-5; no clear D. The CDR3 loop spans 15 amino acids. V was pared by 0 bases and J by 1 base, with 7 bases between. The germline CDR1 and CDR2 sequences are SGHVS and FQNEAQ. The CDR3 DNA is TGTGCCAGCAGCTTAGCAGGCGGGAGCAATCAGCCCCAGCATTTT. Translating it yields CASSLAGGSNQPQHF. The full variable domain, completed using reference TRBV7-8 and TRBJ1-5, is GAGVSQSPRYKVAKRGQDVALRCDPISGHVSLFWYQQALGQGPEFLTYFQNEAQLDKSGLPSDRFFAERPEGSVSTLKIQRTQQEDSAVYLCASSLAGGSNQPQHFGDGTRLSIL.

The chain couples TRBV5-1 to TRBJ2-1; 13 bases map to TRBD2. Germline V gene lookup returns CDR1 SGHRS and CDR2 YFSETQ. The CDR3 covers 15 residues. Trimming took 4 bases from V and 6 from J; bases not matched to a gene: 4. The CDR3 spells CASSEGLAGSNEQFF. Written as DNA, the CDR3 is TGCGCCAGCAGCGAGGGACTAGCGGGGTCCAATGAGCAGTTCTTC.

V gene TRBV4-2 combines with J gene TRBJ2-7, with 8 positions matching TRBD2. The CDR3 covers 17 residues. The J segment lost 7 bases and the V segment lost 1 base, leaving 15 bases of the junction unmatched. The germline V gene has CDR1 LGHNA and CDR2 YNFKEQ. The CDR3 protein is CASSQGPLGGVDGEQYF. CDR3 DNA: TGTGCCAGCAGCCAAGGTCCCCTCGGGGGGGTCGATGGGGAGCAGTACTTC.

The chain links TRBV7-2 to TRBJ2-5; 7 bases agree with TRBD2. Germline CDR1 is SGHTA and CDR2 is FQGNSA. The ends lost 5 bases at V and 5 bases at J; junction bases unmatched: 11. CDR3 length: 15 residues. Here the CDR3 reads CASSPGTSAVETQYF. For the CDR3, the DNA is TGTGCCAGCAGCCCCGGCACTAGCGCCGTGGAGACCCAGTACTTC.

In this sample, this clone turned up a few times. The chain couples TRBV11-2 to TRBJ2-2; D gene uncertain. This CDR3 has 13 amino acids. Trimming removed 1 base from V and 7 bases from J, with 7 bases in between. Germline loops: CDR1 SGHAT, CDR2 FQNNGV. The CDR3 nucleotides are TGTGCCAGCAGCTTAGCAGCGTACGGGGAGCTGTTTTTT. Protein sequence: CASSLAAYGELFF.

The CDR3 coding sequence is TGTGCCAGCAGTGAAACCTCTTCCTACAGCTATGGCTACACCTTC. Its translation is CASSETSSYSYGYTF. This chain links TRBV2 with TRBJ1-2; unclear D gene. Germline V gene sequence: CDR1 SNHLY, CDR2 FYNNEI. With 2 bases removed from V and 4 bases from J, the gap between germline ends came to 14 bases. CDR3 length: 15 amino acids.

This sequence joins TRBV19 and TRBJ2-5, with TRBD2 matching 8 bases. J was trimmed by 1 base and V by 5 bases; bases with no gene match: 9. In germline, CDR1 is LNHDA, CDR2 SQIVND (reference sequence). CDR3 size: 16 residues. CDR3 sequence reads: CASSGLAGLFQETQYF. As DNA, the CDR3 is TGTGCCAGTAGTGGGCTAGCGGGCCTATTCCAAGAGACCCAGTACTTC.

The chain links TRBV5-6 to TRBJ1-1; 8 nucleotides match TRBD1. The germline gives CDR1 SGHDT, CDR2 YYEEEE. With 3 bases clipped from V and 1 base from J, the junction kept 5 bases outside the gene matches. The CDR3 spans 15 residues. The CDR3 DNA reads as TGTGCCAGCAGCTCGGTCGGACAGGGGAACACTGAAGCTTTCTTT. This gives the protein CASSSVGQGNTEAFF.

V and J are TRBV14 and TRBJ2-5; D remains unclear. This CDR3 contains 12 residues. Between the trimmed V and J ends, which lost 1 base and 7 bases, there was a span of 7 bases. Germline V CDR1 and CDR2: SGHDN, FVKESK. The CDR3, as DNA: TGTGCCAGCAGCCAAGCCCCTAGGACCCAGTACTTC. Amino acids: CASSQAPRTQYF.

The chain employs TRBV10-3 and TRBJ1-5, with 7 nucleotides matching TRBD1. The CDR3 length is 14 residues. V was clipped by 2 bases and J by 5 bases; unmatched bases: 3. Germline V gives CDR1 ENHRY, CDR2 SYGVKD. CDR3 protein: CAISERQGDQPQHF. As DNA, the CDR3 is TGTGCCATCAGTGAGAGACAGGGAGATCAGCCCCAGCATTTT.

The chain has TRBV29-1 and TRBJ1-1; 9 bases map to TRBD1. Germline V gene sequence: CDR1 SQVTM, CDR2 ANQGSEA. This CDR3 has 12 residues. V was clipped by 7 bases and J by 5 bases; unmatched bases: 5. In DNA, the CDR3 is TGCAGCGGCGGACAGGGGCAAACTGAAGCTTTCTTT. Protein: CSGGQGQTEAFF.